The source of this T cell receptor beta chain is a study of blood T cell repertoires in COVID-19. In the source study's methods: Amplification with reference gene primers provided the estimates of nucleated cell counts. Measured with immunoSEQ multiplex PCR; TCRdb has only the in-frame clones, and not every one. The V and J calls and clone size are taken from that table; D and trimming were inferred from the DNA. The table shows roughly 82,000 clones, with roughly four fifths occurring only once. This CDR3 region has 15 residues. V dropped 6 bases and J dropped 3; count of bases not matched to a gene: 10. CDR1 is SNHLY and CDR2 is FYNNEI in the germline V gene.

The gene calls are TRBV2 and TRBJ1-1, with TRBD1 matching over 7 bases. Material: peripheral blood. The receptor was derived from a man in his 60s with acute or convalescent COVID-19. The CDR3 is CASREQGLSDTEAFF. CDR3 nucleotide sequence: TGTGCCAGCAGAGAACAGGGGCTGTCGGACACTGAAGCTTTCTTT.